This T cell receptor beta chain derives from a study of response to subunit inactivated influenza vaccine. With 2 bases clipped from V and 2 bases from J, the junction kept 9 bases outside the gene matches. Per germline, CDR1 SGHRS and CDR2 YFSETQ. The CDR3 covers 16 residues. TCRdb re-analysed the RT-PCR reads in MiXCR, keeping a single row per CDR3 protein. This sample has more than 200,000 distinct CDR3 sequences, with 9% to 15% found just once. Study-level findings and limits: It was the authors' suggestion that each seasonal influenza vaccination recruits few new T cells.

A few counts support this clonotype. Its antigen is unidentified. The genes are TRBV5-1 and TRBJ2-7, with TRBD1 identical over 8 bases. This receptor was identified in a man in his fifties or sixties who received an inactivated influenza vaccine. The specimen comprised non-naive T cells sorted from PBMCs, sampled 14 to 15 days before vaccination. CDR3 in amino acids: CASSFPRTGNPYEQYF. The CDR3, as DNA: TGCGCCAGCAGCTTCCCTCGGACAGGGAATCCCTACGAGCAGTACTTC.